Sequencing of this T cell receptor beta chain was carried out in a study of OX40 agonist ivuxolimab in advanced cancers. Repertoires were generated with immunoSEQ multiplex PCR, while TCRdb's copy carries only in-frame clones and drops some. This sample has over 55,000 clones; roughly nine tenths occur once, and the top ten carry approximately 4%. Overall study results and limits: Antigen targets of the expanded peripheral T cells went undetermined.

In its sample, this clone was seen a few times. Its target is unknown. The V gene's germline CDR1 is MNHNS and CDR2 SASEGT. This CDR3 has 13 residues. V lost 2 bases to trimming and J lost 8 bases; unmatched junction nucleotides: 3. The chain has TRBV6-1 and TRBJ1-3, with 7 bases fitting TRBD1. This receptor was identified in an adult with an advanced solid tumor such as melanoma, head and neck, liver or kidney cancer. This specimen was CD4+ or CD8+ T cells sorted from blood, taken in a trial of the OX40 agonist ivuxolimab. CDR3 protein: CASSETTGDTIYF. The CDR3 coding sequence is TGTGCCAGCAGTGAAACTACAGGGGACACCATATATTTT.